These 23 T cell receptor beta chains were sequenced from one sample in a study of cytomegalovirus exposure and HLA in healthy donors. This PCR relied on a set of 60 Vbeta primers and 13 Jbeta primers. The method was immunoSEQ multiplex PCR; TCRdb's version includes in-frame clones alone and lacks a portion of them. The table includes approximately 70,000 clones, 70% to 80% detected once. The specimen sequenced was PBMCs. Every receptor here comes from a woman aged 50 to 60 in good health and CMV-seropositive.

This clone came up a few times. CDR3 sequence reads: CASSYGYPTDTQYF. The CDR3 DNA reads as TGTGCCAGCAGCTACGGGTACCCCACAGATACGCAGTATTTT. The rearrangement uses TRBV27 and TRBJ2-3; D is ambiguous. This CDR3 is built from 14 residues. Trimming cost V 6 bases and J 2 bases, with 12 bases left between them. Germline V gene lookup returns CDR1 MNHEY and CDR2 SMNVEV (reference sequence).

As to this clone: Other DNA sequences in the same sample also yield this CDR3. The J gene is TRBJ1-5, the V gene TRBV5-1, with 12 positions matching TRBD1. Looked up from germline, CDR1 is SGHRS and CDR2 is YFSETQ. Trimming at V came to 0 bases and at J to 7 bases, leaving 5 bases not matched to a gene. The CDR3 extends over 16 amino acids. CDR3 in amino acids: CASSLDGTGGGQPQHF. CDR3 DNA sequence: TGCGCCAGCAGCTTGGATGGGACAGGGGGCGGACAGCCCCAGCATTTT.

The J gene is TRBJ2-1, the V gene TRBV5-1, with 8 nucleotides matching TRBD2. Germline-derived CDR1 and CDR2 are SGHRS and YFSETQ. The length of the CDR3 is 15 residues. Trimming cost V 1 base and J 8 bases; bases outside gene matches: 8. CDR3 bases: TGCGCCAGCAGCTTGCCCAGCGGGGGTACCGATGAGCAGTTCTTC. Translating it yields CASSLPSGGTDEQFF.

The chain carries TRBV18 and TRBJ1-2; 8 bases line up with TRBD1. CDR1 and CDR2 (germline): KGHSH, LQKENI. This CDR3 spans 14 amino acids. The V and J ends lost 2 bases and 5 bases, in that order; junction bases with no gene match: 4. DNA of the CDR3: TGTGCCAGCTCACCAACGGGACAGGAGTATGGCTACACCTTC. It translates to CASSPTGQEYGYTF.

The chain couples TRBV18 to TRBJ1-2, with a weak D call TRBD1 (6 bases). The CDR3 covers 14 residues. V was cut by 1 base and J by 6 bases, with 12 bases left in between. CDR1 and CDR2 from the germline V gene are KGHSH and LQKENI. DNA of the CDR3: TGTGCCAGCTCACCACGGCAGAAGGGGGATGGCTACACCTTC. Translated, it gives CASSPRQKGDGYTF.

This chain links TRBV5-1 with TRBJ2-7; 9 bases match TRBD2. In germline, CDR1 is SGHRS, CDR2 YFSETQ. V shed 4 bases and J 3 bases; nucleotides not matched to a gene: 5. This CDR3 comprises 14 residues. The CDR3: CASSSSGSGYEQYF. DNA for the CDR3: TGCGCCAGCAGCAGTAGCGGGAGCGGCTACGAGCAGTACTTC.

The chain joins TRBV30 to TRBJ1-5; no firm D call. This CDR3 is built from 14 residues. V lost 6 bases, J lost 1 base, and 13 bases lay in between. Per the germline V gene, CDR1 is GTSNPN and CDR2 is SVGIG (reference sequence). CDR3 loop: CACQPGGSNQPQHF. The CDR3 nucleotides are TGTGCCTGTCAACCAGGCGGGAGCAATCAGCCCCAGCATTTT.

The V and J genes are TRBV4-3 and TRBJ1-4, with D uncertain. V was pared by 9 bases and J by 0 bases, with 14 bases between. Germline V gene data show CDR1 as LGHNA and CDR2 as YSLEER. The CDR3 runs 15 residues. The CDR3 region has the DNA TGCGCCAGTCGTAAGGAGTCTGCAACTAATGAAAAACTGTTTTTT. It translates to CASRKESATNEKLFF.

This clone was seen a handful of times. This chain uses TRBV4-3 with TRBJ1-5; D remains unclear. Germline V CDR1 and CDR2: LGHNA, YSLEER. Trimming took off 0 bases at V and 6 bases at J, with 12 bases between the two ends. The CDR3 spans 15 residues. The CDR3 DNA is TGCGCCAGCAGCCAAGAGGTGGCAGGTACTCAGCCCCAGCATTTT. It codes for CASSQEVAGTQPQHF.

This clone was observed a single time. The rearrangement joins TRBV28 to TRBJ1-5; D ambiguous. The germline V gene has CDR1 MDHEN and CDR2 SYDVKM. The CDR3 is 15 residues long. The V and J ends lost 1 base and 3 bases respectively, with 10 bases between them. CDR3 protein: CASSLYGQDNQPQHF. The CDR3 region has the DNA TGTGCCAGCAGTTTATATGGGCAGGACAATCAGCCCCAGCATTTT.

This clone was recorded at least ten times. This chain links TRBV4-3 with TRBJ1-4; D is perhaps TRBD1 (6 bases). Germline V gene lookup returns CDR1 LGHNA and CDR2 YSLEER. CDR3 length: 16 residues. V was shortened by 5 bases and J by 10 bases, with 23 bases between the two germline ends. CDR3 in DNA: TGCGCCAGCAGCTCTCACTCAGGGGTCATAGGACGAAAACTGTTTTTT. Encoded protein: CASSSHSGVIGRKLFF.

The gene calls are TRBV28 and TRBJ2-1; no clear D. The CDR3 loop spans 11 amino acids. Germline loops: CDR1 MDHEN, CDR2 SYDVKM. Trimming removed 4 bases at V and 5 bases at J, with 3 bases between. CDR3 in DNA: TGTGCCAGCAGTTGGCACAATGAGCAGTTCTTC. Translated, it gives CASSWHNEQFF.

The chain is built from TRBV7-2 and TRBJ1-3, with TRBD1 matching 7 bases. The V segment lost 6 bases and the J segment 2 bases; nucleotides outside the gene matches: 10. In germline, CDR1 is SGHTA, CDR2 FQGNSA. CDR3 length equals 16 residues. CDR3 region: CASSQNPGGTGNTIYF. The DNA for the CDR3 is TGTGCCAGCAGTCAAAACCCAGGGGGTACTGGAAACACCATATATTTT.

The chain employs TRBV7-8 and TRBJ2-3, with D maybe TRBD2 (5 bases). V was pared by 3 bases and J by 4 bases, with 14 bases between. The CDR3 contains 15 residues. Germline values: CDR1 SGHVS, CDR2 FQNEAQ. The CDR3 DNA is TGTGCCAGCAGCTTCTCGCGGACTGAAGCAGATACGCAGTATTTT. This encodes CASSFSRTEADTQYF.

The rearrangement joins TRBV7-6 to TRBJ2-1, with D possibly being TRBD1 (6 bases). CDR3 length equals 18 residues. V was clipped by 1 base and J by 4 bases, with 20 bases between them. The V gene's germline CDR1 is SGHVS and CDR2 FNYEAQ. CDR3 coding DNA: TGTGCCAGCAGCTTAGAACCCCCTCAGGGGTTAGCGTACAATGAGCAGTTCTTC. The encoded protein is CASSLEPPQGLAYNEQFF.

This clone was found once. The CDR3 DNA follows: TGTGCCAGCAGCTTAGTCGGTAGCGGGGGGTTACACGAGCAGTACTTC. This encodes CASSLVGSGGLHEQYF. This sequence joins TRBV7-2 and TRBJ2-7; the match to TRBD2 covers 10 bases. Trimming cost V 1 base and J 5 bases; bases outside gene matches: 8. Germline loops: CDR1 SGHTA, CDR2 FQGNSA. The CDR3 sequence is 16 residues long.

This chain connects TRBV7-2 to TRBJ2-5; tentative D call: TRBD1 (5 bases). V was shortened by 1 base and J by 2 bases, with 14 bases between the two germline ends. Germline CDR1 is SGHTA and CDR2 is FQGNSA. There are 16 residues in the CDR3. In DNA, the CDR3 is TGTGCCAGCAGCTTAGGGGGCCCGTTTGGACAAGAGACCCAGTACTTC. Amino acid sequence: CASSLGGPFGQETQYF. Based on the CDR3 plus reference TRBV7-2 and TRBJ2-5, the full variable domain is GAGVSQSPSNKVTEKGKDVELRCDPISGHTALYWYRQSLGQGLEFLIYFQGNSAPDKSGLPSDRFSAERTGGSVSTLTIQRTQQEDSAVYLCASSLGGPFGQETQYFGPGTRLLVL.

The V call is TRBV5-4, the J call TRBJ2-7; 10 positions match TRBD1. The V segment lost 5 bases and the J segment 5 bases; nucleotides outside the gene matches: 7. The CDR3 sequence is 14 residues long. Germline values: CDR1 SGHNT, CDR2 YYREEE (reference sequence). Here the CDR3 DNA reads TGTGCCAGCAGTCGGGGACAGGGGAACCACGAGCAGTACTTC. The encoded protein is CASSRGQGNHEQYF.

V and J are TRBV6-5 and TRBJ2-3, with 8 bases that match TRBD2. The CDR3 consists of 15 residues. Germline V lookup: CDR1 MNHEY, CDR2 SVGAGI. V shed 5 bases, J shed 3 bases, and the junction held 7 bases outside the gene matches. CDR3 amino acids: CASSHSGAGTDTQYF. The CDR3 nucleotides are TGTGCCAGCAGTCATAGCGGGGCGGGGACAGATACGCAGTATTTT.

The gene calls are TRBV18 and TRBJ2-7, with a possible D match to TRBD2 (6 bases). The CDR3 totals 15 residues. Looked up from germline, CDR1 is KGHSH and CDR2 is LQKENI. V was trimmed by 5 bases and J by 6 bases, leaving 20 bases between them. The CDR3 DNA reads as TGTGCCAGCTCAGCCAATCTAGCGACTCCCTTCGAGCAGTACTTC. It translates to CASSANLATPFEQYF.

The chain has TRBV28 and TRBJ1-2, with a tentative D call TRBD1 (6 bases). Trimming removed 6 bases from V and 4 bases from J, with 15 bases in between. Germline V gene lookup returns CDR1 MDHEN and CDR2 SYDVKM. The CDR3 consists of 14 residues. The CDR3 coding sequence is TGTGCCAGCAGGTCAACCAGGGGAAGCTATGGCTACACCTTC. This codes for CASRSTRGSYGYTF.

The gene calls are TRBV5-1 and TRBJ2-3; 15 bases are shared with TRBD2. The CDR3 loop spans 17 amino acids. J was trimmed by 2 bases and V by 4 bases; bases with no gene match: 5. The germline gives CDR1 SGHRS, CDR2 YFSETQ. The DNA of the CDR3 is TGCGCCAGCAGCAAGGGACTAGCGGGGGGAACCACAGATACGCAGTATTTT. As protein: CASSKGLAGGTTDTQYF.

The chain couples TRBV6-5 to TRBJ1-5; weak D call: TRBD1 (6 bases). V lost 2 bases, J lost 8 bases, and 7 bases lay in between. Per the germline V gene, CDR1 is MNHEY and CDR2 is SVGAGI. The CDR3 spans 12 residues. CDR3 DNA sequence: TGTGCCAGCAGTTACCCAGGGGAGCCCCAGCATTTT. Encoded protein: CASSYPGEPQHF.